These T cell receptor beta chains were read from a single sample in a study of shared clonotypes between healthy human individuals. This table comes from immunoSEQ multiplex PCR, and its TCRdb copy is limited to in-frame clones, with some not included. The sample records around 560,000 clones, 85% to 95% being singletons. The sequenced sample was naive CD8+ T cells sorted from blood. These receptors came from a woman aged 30 to 39 in good health. Each CDR3 is given with its conserved first and last residue. D genes are given only for firm matches. Some rows have no size entry. The others give once, few or many, or a class for an expanded clone.

V gene,clone size,D gene,J gene,CDR3 protein,CDR3 DNA
TRBV28,NA,NA,TRBJ2-7,CASRAETSRPLSYEQYF,TGTGCCAGCAGAGCGGAAACTAGCCGCCCTTTGTCCTACGAGCAGTACTTC
TRBV6-5,once,NA,TRBJ1-2,CASSAPGPYGYTF,TGTGCCAGCAGTGCCCCGGGGCCCTATGGCTACACCTTC
TRBV5-4,NA,NA,TRBJ1-2,CASKPAGKEYGYTF,TGTGCCAGCAAACCGGCAGGGAAGGAATATGGCTACACCTTC
TRBV7-2,once,TRBD2,TRBJ2-1,CASSPQGLAGAHTYEQFF,TGTGCCAGCAGCCCACAGGGACTAGCGGGAGCTCATACCTATGAGCAGTTCTTC
TRBV9,once,TRBD2,TRBJ2-7,CASSTAGDWSYEQYF,TGTGCCAGCAGCACAGCGGGAGATTGGTCCTACGAGCAGTACTTC
TRBV2,once,TRBD1,TRBJ2-7,CASSDSWTGSYEQYF,TGTGCCAGCAGTGACTCTTGGACAGGGTCCTACGAGCAGTACTTC
TRBV19,NA,NA,TRBJ1-1,CASSIELNTEAFF,TGTGCCAGTAGTATCGAGCTGAACACTGAAGCTTTCTTT
TRBV5-6,few,NA,TRBJ1-1,CASSSVGDNTEAFF,TGTGCCAGCAGCTCTGTTGGGGATAACACTGAAGCTTTCTTT
TRBV6-6,NA,NA,TRBJ1-3,CASSYGGDLYF,TGTGCCAGCAGTTACGGAGGGGACCTATATTTT
TRBV28,NA,NA,TRBJ1-5,CASSHRGGGQPQHF,TGTGCCAGCAGCCACCGGGGGGGAGGTCAGCCCCAGCATTTT
TRBV5-4,once,NA,TRBJ1-1,CASSGEDSGLRTEAFF,TGTGCCAGCAGCGGGGAGGACAGTGGCCTGAGGACTGAAGCTTTCTTT
TRBV27,NA,NA,TRBJ2-7,CASSPSQSPYEQYF,TGTGCCAGCAGTCCCTCTCAGTCGCCCTACGAGCAGTACTTC
TRBV6-5,NA,NA,TRBJ2-3,CASSYGSSTDTQYF,TGTGCCAGCAGTTACGGGAGCAGCACAGATACGCAGTATTTT
TRBV28,once,TRBD1,TRBJ2-7,CASRQGIVAYEQYF,TGTGCCAGCAGACAGGGGATTGTAGCCTACGAGCAGTACTTC
TRBV7-3,NA,NA,TRBJ2-1,CASSLSGSFNEQFF,TGTGCCAGCAGCTTGTCGGGAAGTTTTAATGAGCAGTTCTTC
TRBV10-1,NA,NA,TRBJ1-1,CASSESRRNTEAFF,TGCGCCAGCAGTGAGTCTCGTAGGAACACTGAAGCTTTCTTT
TRBV9,NA,NA,TRBJ2-1,CASSVDAGEGEQFF,TGTGCCAGCAGCGTAGATGCAGGAGAAGGTGAGCAGTTCTTC
TRBV18,NA,NA,TRBJ1-1,CASSPDTMNTEAFF,TGTGCCAGCTCACCAGACACCATGAACACTGAAGCTTTCTTT
TRBV9,NA,NA,TRBJ2-1,CASSVDVAGPSYNEQFF,TGTGCCAGCAGCGTTGATGTGGCGGGACCTTCCTACAATGAGCAGTTCTTC
TRBV13,NA,TRBD2,TRBJ2-7,CASTNGLAFYEQYF,TGTGCCAGCACCAACGGACTAGCCTTTTACGAGCAGTACTTC
TRBV27,NA,NA,TRBJ2-1,CASSFLVLGGRNNEQFF,TGTGCCAGCAGTTTTCTGGTACTCGGGGGGCGAAACAATGAGCAGTTCTTC
TRBV28,NA,TRBD1,TRBJ2-3,CASRRTGGLADTQYF,TGTGCCAGCAGAAGGACAGGGGGATTAGCAGATACGCAGTATTTT
TRBV13,few,NA,TRBJ1-3,CASSLGGNTIYF,TGTGCCAGCAGCTTAGGTGGAAACACCATATATTTT
TRBV7-9,NA,TRBD2,TRBJ2-1,CASSSTSGRGDEQFF,TGTGCCAGCAGCTCTACTAGCGGGAGGGGGGATGAGCAGTTCTTC
TRBV4-2,NA,NA,TRBJ2-1,CASSPEEGLSYNEQFF,TGTGCCAGCAGCCCAGAGGAAGGCCTCTCCTACAATGAGCAGTTCTTC
TRBV19,NA,TRBD2,TRBJ2-1,CASGLVNEQFF,TGTGCCAGTGGACTAGTCAATGAGCAGTTCTTC
TRBV7-9,once,NA,TRBJ2-5,CASSSMSGEQYF,TGTGCCAGCAGCTCGATGAGCGGAGAGCAGTACTTC
TRBV7-9,NA,NA,TRBJ1-5,CASSLGNREVQPQHF,TGTGCCAGCAGCTTAGGTAACAGGGAGGTTCAGCCCCAGCATTTT
TRBV6-5,once,NA,TRBJ2-7,CASSYGDGSTYEQYF,TGTGCCAGCAGTTATGGTGACGGGAGTACTTACGAGCAGTACTTC